One sample yielded the 21 T cell receptor beta chains listed below, sequenced in a study of T cell changes during pregnancy in multiple sclerosis. Sequenced by immunoSEQ multiplex PCR; TCRdb stores in-frame clones only, minus some. Found here are around 40,000 clones, 90% to 95% of them singletons; the top ten hold about 8%. The material was CD8+ T cells from peripheral blood mononuclear cells, obtained in the third trimester of pregnancy. The receptor set was obtained from a female donor with multiple sclerosis, enrolled in a pregnancy study.

The chain carries TRBV5-8 and TRBJ1-2; 8 bases fit TRBD1. This CDR3 has 14 amino acids. The germline CDR1 and CDR2 sequences are SGHTS and YDEGEE. V lost 2 bases and J lost 7; bases outside the gene matches: 7. CDR3 sequence reads: CASSFRGQGPGYTF. In DNA, the CDR3 is TGTGCCAGCAGCTTCCGAGGACAGGGCCCTGGCTACACCTTC.

CDR3 residues: CASSQVSREYGYTF. The CDR3 nucleotides read TGCGCCAGCAGCCAAGTTTCCAGGGAATATGGCTACACCTTC. This chain joins TRBV4-1 and TRBJ1-2; tentative D call: TRBD1 (5 bases). The CDR3 covers 14 residues. Germline V gives CDR1 MGHRA, CDR2 YSYEKL. The germline V and J ends were trimmed by 1 base and 5 bases, with 11 bases remaining between them.

The chain uses TRBV29-1 and TRBJ2-2, with TRBD1 matching 9 bases. Losses at the gene ends were 3 bases for V and 4 bases for J; bases not matched to a gene: 6. The CDR3 covers 15 residues. Germline CDR1 is SQVTM and CDR2 is ANQGSEA. CDR3 region: CSVDRTGGGTGELFF. CDR3 DNA sequence: TGCAGCGTTGATAGAACAGGGGGCGGCACCGGGGAGCTGTTTTTT.

The V gene is TRBV6-5, the J gene TRBJ1-1; unclear D gene. The germline CDR1 and CDR2 sequences are MNHEY and SVGAGI. The CDR3 runs to 13 residues. The germline V and J ends were trimmed by 7 bases and 5 bases, with 14 bases remaining between them. This chain's CDR3 is CASTGVSETEAFF. Here the CDR3 DNA reads TGTGCCAGCACCGGGGTAAGCGAGACTGAAGCTTTCTTT.

The chain is built from TRBV2 and TRBJ1-2; no clear D gene. Looked up from germline, CDR1 is SNHLY and CDR2 is FYNNEI. V lost 1 base and J lost 4, with 16 bases in between. This CDR3 is built from 16 residues. CDR3 amino acids: CASSEVSLGVSYGYTF. DNA of the CDR3: TGTGCCAGCAGTGAAGTTTCCCTGGGAGTATCCTATGGCTACACCTTC.

The chain combines TRBV19 with TRBJ2-7, with D perhaps matching TRBD2 (6 bases). Trimming took off 4 bases at V and 0 bases at J, with 10 bases between the two ends. This CDR3 spans 14 amino acids. Germline CDR1 and CDR2: LNHDA and SQIVND (reference sequence). The chain's CDR3 is CASSRAGSSYEQYF. The DNA of the CDR3 is TGTGCCAGTAGTAGGGCGGGGAGCTCCTACGAGCAGTACTTC.

This chain connects TRBV6-5 to TRBJ1-2; no clear D gene. This CDR3 spans 14 amino acids. From germline, CDR1 is MNHEY and CDR2 SVGAGI. V was pared by 7 bases and J by 2 bases, with 14 bases between. CDR3 loop: CASTSGRENYGYTF. Written as DNA, the CDR3 is TGTGCCAGCACCTCCGGGAGGGAGAACTATGGCTACACCTTC.

This clone is a singleton in its sample. The rearrangement joins TRBV10-3 to TRBJ2-7, with D tentatively TRBD1 (6 bases). Germline CDR1 is ENHRY and CDR2 is SYGVKD. The CDR3 runs 13 residues. Between the trimmed V and J ends, which lost 6 bases and 0 bases, there was a span of 9 bases. CDR3 residues: CAIRPDSSYEQYF. For the CDR3, the DNA is TGTGCCATCAGACCGGACAGCTCCTACGAGCAGTACTTC.

The chain uses TRBV19 and TRBJ1-2; tentatively, D is TRBD1 (6 bases). Germline CDR1 reads LNHDA; CDR2 reads SQIVND (reference sequence). The CDR3 loop spans 13 amino acids. The V end was cut by 3 bases, the J end by 5 bases, with 10 bases between. In DNA, the CDR3 is TGTGCCAGTAGTATGGACAGCGTATATGGCTACACCTTC. It codes for CASSMDSVYGYTF.

CDR3 sequence: CASSPTRFVREQFF. Written as DNA, the CDR3 is TGTGCCAGCTCACCGACAAGGTTCGTTCGAGAGCAGTTCTTC. The V gene is TRBV18, the J gene TRBJ2-1; no clear D gene. There are 14 residues in the CDR3. The germline V gene has CDR1 KGHSH and CDR2 LQKENI. With 3 bases removed from V and 10 bases from J, the gap between germline ends came to 16 bases. Full variable domain (missing parts from reference TRBV18 and TRBJ2-1): NAGVMQNPRHLVRRRGQEARLRCSPMKGHSHVYWYRQLPEEGLKFMVYLQKENIIDESGMPKERFSAEFPKEGPSILRIQQVVRGDSAAYFCASSPTRFVREQFFGPGTRLTVL.

CDR3 nucleotides: TGTGCCAGCAGCTCTGGTGGGCCTGAAGCTTTCTTT. This translates into CASSSGGPEAFF. This rearrangement joins TRBV9 to TRBJ1-1; D is ambiguous. The V end lost 4 bases, the J end lost 6 bases, and 10 bases lay between the germline ends. Germline V gene lookup returns CDR1 SGDLS and CDR2 YYNGEE. This CDR3 has 12 residues.

V usage is TRBV6-5 and J usage is TRBJ2-3, with 15 nucleotides matching TRBD2. Germline V gene lookup returns CDR1 MNHEY and CDR2 SVGAGI. The junction had 4 bases not matched to a gene; V was cut back by 8 bases and J by 4 bases. CDR3 length: 15 residues. CDR3 nucleotide sequence: TGTGCCAGCGGGACTAGCGGGGGGCCCCCAGATACGCAGTATTTT. Amino acid sequence: CASGTSGGPPDTQYF.

V and J are TRBV7-8 and TRBJ1-2; D not certain. The CDR3 sequence is 15 residues long. Germline CDR1 and CDR2: SGHVS and FQNEAQ. The V end lost 1 base, the J end lost 4 bases, and 13 bases lay between the germline ends. CDR3 sequence reads: CASSLVSSSFYGYTF. CDR3 coding DNA: TGTGCCAGCAGCTTAGTGTCGAGTTCCTTCTATGGCTACACCTTC.

The V call is TRBV5-1, the J call TRBJ1-1; TRBD1 is a possible D gene (6 bases). The V end was cut by 4 bases, the J end by 5 bases, with 18 bases between. Germline loops: CDR1 SGHRS, CDR2 YFSETQ. The CDR3 is made up of 15 amino acids. The CDR3 sequence: CASSAEDQGLTEAFF. The CDR3 DNA reads as TGCGCCAGCAGCGCCGAGGACCAGGGGCTGACTGAAGCTTTCTTT.

The V gene is TRBV4-1, the J gene TRBJ2-2, with a possible D match to TRBD2 (6 bases). The germline gives CDR1 MGHRA, CDR2 YSYEKL. The CDR3 is 14 residues long. V was clipped by 1 base and J by 6 bases, with 9 bases between them. CDR3 region: CASSQVGGSGELFF. The CDR3 DNA is TGCGCCAGCAGCCAAGTGGGGGGATCCGGGGAGCTGTTTTTT.

DNA for the CDR3: TGCGCCAGCATGTCCGGGACAGGTATGCTTAACACTGAAGCTTTCTTT. Residues: CASMSGTGMLNTEAFF. This chain connects TRBV5-1 to TRBJ1-1; 8 bases map to TRBD1. Germline values: CDR1 SGHRS, CDR2 YFSETQ. The CDR3 consists of 16 residues. J lost 2 bases, V lost 6 bases, and 12 bases had no gene match. Using reference TRBV5-1 and TRBJ1-1 for the parts outside the CDR3, the full variable domain is KAGVTQTPRYLIKTRGQQVTLSCSPISGHRSVSWYQQTPGQGLQFLFEYFSETQRNKGNFPGRFSGRQFSNSRSEMNVSTLELGDSALYLCASMSGTGMLNTEAFFGQGTRLTVV.

CDR3 nucleotide sequence: TGTGCCAGCAGCTTAGGTCTAGCTGGGTACGAGCAGTACTTC. Its translation: CASSLGLAGYEQYF. The chain carries TRBV13 and TRBJ2-7, with a possible D match to TRBD2 (5 bases). CDR1 is PRHDT, CDR2 FYEKMQ, per germline (reference sequence). Deletions cut 0 bases from V and 4 bases from J, with 10 bases between. The CDR3 length is 14 residues.

Regarding this clone: The same CDR3 also results from other DNA sequences found in this sample. The V call is TRBV4-1, the J call TRBJ1-1; D unclear. The CDR3 sequence is 13 residues long. The V gene's germline CDR1 is MGHRA and CDR2 YSYEKL. V lost 0 bases, J lost 5 bases, and 7 bases lay in between. Here the CDR3 DNA reads TGCGCCAGCAGCCAAGATCGAGGGACTGAAGCTTTCTTT. Its translation is CASSQDRGTEAFF.

This clone was counted once. Written as DNA, the CDR3 is TGTGCCAGCAGCAACCCGGGATCCCGGGGGGGCGCCTACAATGAGCAGTTCTTC. Encoded protein: CASSNPGSRGGAYNEQFF. The rearrangement uses TRBV9 and TRBJ2-1, with 8 bases that match TRBD2. J gave up 2 bases and V 4 bases, and 14 bases lay outside the gene matches. The CDR3 has 18 amino acids. Germline V gene lookup returns CDR1 SGDLS and CDR2 YYNGEE.

The chain uses TRBV5-6 and TRBJ1-4; no clear D. Looked up from germline, CDR1 is SGHDT and CDR2 is YYEEEE. This CDR3 region has 17 residues. V was clipped by 4 bases and J by 5 bases, with 21 bases between them. As DNA, the CDR3 is TGTGCCAGCAGCCCGGACGCCACAGCGGGGAGGAATGAAAAACTGTTTTTT. Its protein product is CASSPDATAGRNEKLFF.

This clone has a single count. The chain links TRBV4-1 to TRBJ2-7, with D possibly TRBD1 on 6 matching bases. Germline values: CDR1 MGHRA, CDR2 YSYEKL. With 4 bases removed from V and 6 bases from J, the gap between germline ends came to 22 bases. The CDR3 is 16 residues long. The CDR3 spells CASSLLITGLTCEQYF. CDR3 nucleotide sequence: TGCGCCAGCAGCCTCCTGATCACAGGGTTGACTTGCGAGCAGTACTTC.